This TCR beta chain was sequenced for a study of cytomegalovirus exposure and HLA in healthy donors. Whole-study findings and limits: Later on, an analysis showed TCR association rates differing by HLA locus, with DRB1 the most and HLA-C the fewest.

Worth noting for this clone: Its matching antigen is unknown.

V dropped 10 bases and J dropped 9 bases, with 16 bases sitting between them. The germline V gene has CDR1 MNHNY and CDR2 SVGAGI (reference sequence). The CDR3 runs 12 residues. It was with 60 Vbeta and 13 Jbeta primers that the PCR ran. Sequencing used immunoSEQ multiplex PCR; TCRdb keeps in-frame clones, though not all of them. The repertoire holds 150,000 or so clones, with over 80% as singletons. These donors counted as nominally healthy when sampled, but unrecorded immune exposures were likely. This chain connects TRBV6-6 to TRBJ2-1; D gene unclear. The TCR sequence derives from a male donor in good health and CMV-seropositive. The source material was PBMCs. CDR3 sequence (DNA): TGTGCCACTGGCCATCAGACTTCTGAGCAGTTCTTC. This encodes CATGHQTSEQFF.